Ten or more counts support the clone carrying this T cell receptor (beta chain). Its target is unknown. The V segment lost 3 bases and the J segment 0 bases; nucleotides outside the gene matches: 4. Germline V gene lookup returns CDR1 DFQATT and CDR2 SNEGSKA (reference sequence). The length of the CDR3 is 14 residues. MiXCR was run by TCRdb on the multiplex PCR reads, yielding one entry per CDR3 protein. This sample yields over 200,000 distinct CDR3 sequences, of which 32% are seen a single time; more than 1.3% belongs to the top ten. This sample is part of a study of breast tumors, draining lymph nodes, adjacent tissues. Study observations and caveats: Data only fit, rather than demonstrated, lymph node origin of most tumor T cells. Tumor TCR diversity was below lymph nodes but above nontumor tissue. The data were judged consistent with most tumor T cells coming from lymph node and expanding in tumor. Luminal-like breast cancer showed significantly greater tumor-nontumor repertoire similarity than basal-like breast cancer did.

The lymph nodes were axillary draining lymph nodes from breast cancer patients. This sequence was found in a female donor with breast cancer. Some clones in this sample may be carry-over from other donors' samples. V usage is TRBV20-1 and J usage is TRBJ1-2; 7 bases fit TRBD1. Sequenced input: axillary lymph node tissue. The CDR3: CSASPGQANYGYTF. The CDR3 nucleotides are TGCAGTGCTAGCCCTGGACAGGCTAACTATGGCTACACCTTC.